This is a list of T cell receptor beta chains from one sample in a study of blood T cell repertoires in COVID-19. Profiling relied on immunoSEQ multiplex PCR, and the TCRdb table lists in-frame clones only, not all of them. Altogether a few hundred thousand clones are present, about 86% being singletons, with the ten largest covering 15% to 18%. The sample was peripheral blood. Receptor source: an older person with COVID-19, enrolled during active disease. CDR3s include the opening cysteine and the closing phenylalanine or tryptophan. D genes are given only for firm matches. Clone size appears in some rows only: once, few, many, or a class for an expanded clone.

TRBJ1-2,TRBV6-1,TRBD1,15,.,CASSEARTGRYGYTF,TGTGCCAGCAGTGAAGCGCGGACAGGCCGCTATGGCTACACCTTC
TRBJ2-5,TRBV28,.,13,once,CASSLGRARTQYF,TGTGCCAGCAGTTTAGGGCGGGCGAGGACCCAGTACTTC
TRBJ2-7,TRBV19,TRBD1,15,.,CASSAQGQGMYEQYF,TGTGCCAGTAGTGCTCAGGGACAGGGGATGTACGAGCAGTACTTC
TRBJ2-7,TRBV30,TRBD1,12,few,CAWSGDRREQYF,TGTGCCTGGAGTGGGGACAGAAGAGAGCAGTACTTC
TRBJ1-2,TRBV5-4,.,13,.,CASSLGRTYGYTF,TGTGCCAGCAGCTTGGGCAGGACTTATGGCTACACCTTC
TRBJ2-5,TRBV5-1,.,14,.,CASSGGAGDETQYF,TGCGCCAGCAGCGGCGGGGCTGGGGACGAGACCCAGTACTTC
TRBJ2-7,TRBV28,.,16,few,CASSLLDTLQTYEQYF,TGTGCCAGCAGTTTATTGGACACCCTACAAACCTACGAGCAGTACTTC
TRBJ1-4,TRBV28,.,16,few,CASSFVSTATNEKLFF,TGTGCCAGCAGTTTTGTGTCTACAGCAACTAATGAAAAACTGTTTTTT
TRBJ2-7,TRBV10-1,.,14,.,CASSEGELTYEQYF,TGCGCCAGCAGTGAGGGAGAGCTAACCTACGAGCAGTACTTC
TRBJ1-6,TRBV7-2,TRBD1,15,.,CASSLAPGGPSPLHF,TGTGCCAGCAGCTTGGCCCCAGGGGGCCCTTCACCCCTCCACTTT
TRBJ1-1,TRBV19,.,14,.,CASNSRVVNTEAFF,TGTGCCAGTAATAGCCGGGTAGTAAACACTGAAGCTTTCTTT
TRBJ2-7,TRBV18,.,14,.,CASSPLGPSYEQYF,TGTGCCAGCTCACCTCTGGGGCCCTCCTACGAGCAGTACTTC
TRBJ2-2,TRBV6-5,TRBD2,16,.,CASSSLGLAGTGELFF,TGTGCCAGCAGTTCCCTGGGACTAGCGGGAACCGGGGAGCTGTTTTTT
TRBJ2-5,TRBV10-3,TRBD1,13,.,CAISEGQGETQYF,TGTGCCATCAGTGAAGGACAGGGGGAGACCCAGTACTTC
TRBJ2-3,TRBV6-5,TRBD2,16,.,CASSYLAGVSSDTQYF,TGTGCCAGCAGTTATCTAGCGGGGGTATCATCAGATACGCAGTATTTT
TRBJ1-1,TRBV30,.,14,.,CAWSSGVMNTEAFF,TGTGCCTGGAGTTCAGGGGTAATGAACACTGAAGCTTTCTTT
TRBJ1-4,TRBV18,.,13,.,CASSPKGDEKLFF,TGTGCCAGCTCACCTAAAGGGGATGAAAAACTGTTTTTT
TRBJ2-1,TRBV12-5,TRBD1,17,.,CASGLVLGTGSYNEQFF,TGTGCTAGTGGTTTGGTACTGGGGACAGGGTCGTACAATGAGCAGTTCTTC
TRBJ1-2,TRBV4-3,.,15,.,CASSQSTYEDYGYTF,TGCGCCAGCAGCCAGTCTACTTATGAGGACTATGGCTACACCTTC
TRBJ2-1,TRBV24-1,TRBD2,16,.,CATSAGAHLGGNEQFF,TGTGCCACCAGTGCGGGAGCTCATCTGGGAGGGAATGAGCAGTTCTTC
TRBJ1-1,TRBV10-3,.,15,.,CATTPGGGMNTEAFF,TGTGCCACCACCCCTGGCGGGGGGATGAACACTGAAGCTTTCTTT
TRBJ2-5,TRBV19,.,16,few,CASSIVRGRGQETQYF,TGTGCCAGTAGTATAGTCCGGGGTCGGGGGCAAGAGACCCAGTACTTC
TRBJ2-2,TRBV2,.,16,.,CASSEVFQEVPGELFF,TGTGCCAGCAGTGAAGTATTCCAGGAAGTCCCCGGGGAGCTGTTTTTT
TRBJ2-5,TRBV24-1,TRBD2,14,.,CATSDPGGVETQYF,TGTGCCACCAGTGACCCCGGGGGGGTGGAGACCCAGTACTTC
TRBJ2-7,TRBV19,.,12,.,CASSKESDEQYF,TGTGCCAGTAGTAAGGAGTCGGACGAGCAGTACTTC
TRBJ1-5,TRBV4-1,.,15,.,CASSKADRSNQPQHF,TGCGCCAGCAGCAAAGCAGACAGGAGCAATCAGCCCCAGCATTTT